Presented here are 26 T cell receptor beta chains from one specimen sequenced in a study of patients and donors after allogeneic stem cell transplantation (TCRdb year 2020). Library generation was performed with RT-PCR. The instrument was a NextSeq 550. Starting from the raw public reads, TCRdb applied fastp trimming at Q25, assembled clones with MiXCR and retained in-frame beta chains. Each CDR3 protein appears once, grouped with its most common genes and DNA. The sample table records over 350,000 distinct CDR3 sequences; roughly 16% of these occur just once. 6% to 8% of the sample belongs to the ten largest clones. Sequencing was carried out using blood, either unsorted or a sorted T cell fraction (not recorded which). All receptors come from a human donor who was either an allogeneic HSCT recipient or a stem cell or donor lymphocyte infusion donor (not recorded which). It is not recorded whose cells these are; they may come from a transplant donor.

This clonotype has only a few counts. V is TRBV5-6 and J is TRBJ2-5; D may be TRBD2 (6 bases). Germline V gene lookup returns CDR1 SGHDT and CDR2 YYEEEE. V shed 4 bases and J shed 2 bases, with 9 bases lying between them. The CDR3 loop spans 13 amino acids. CDR3 in DNA: TGTGCCAGCAGCCGGGAGTTTCAAGAGACCCAGTACTTC. It translates to CASSREFQETQYF.

The chain joins TRBV12-3 or TRBV12-4 to TRBJ2-7, with D possibly TRBD1 on 6 matching bases. V was trimmed by 7 bases and J by 2 bases, leaving 12 bases between them. The CDR3 consists of 13 residues. The CDR3 loop is CASNQGTTYEQYF. CDR3 coding DNA: TGTGCCAGCAACCAGGGGACGACCTACGAGCAGTACTTC.

The V gene is TRBV7-3, the J gene TRBJ1-1, with D maybe TRBD1 (6 bases). Trimming cost V 5 bases and J 8 bases, with 12 bases left between them. There are 12 residues in the CDR3. The germline gives CDR1 SGHTA, CDR2 FQGTGA. In nucleotides, the CDR3 is TGTGCCAGCAGCCCCGCAGGGGCAGAAGCTTTCTTT. This gives the protein CASSPAGAEAFF.

The chain carries TRBV5-6 and TRBJ1-2, with a possible D match to TRBD1 (6 bases). CDR1 SGHDT and CDR2 YYEEEE come from the germline V gene. Trimming left V 4 bases short and J 3 bases short, with 10 bases between. This CDR3 is 13 amino acids long. The chain's CDR3 is CASSPDSDYGYTF. CDR3 in DNA: TGTGCCAGCAGCCCGGACAGCGACTATGGCTACACCTTC. The whole variable domain, remainder taken from reference TRBV5-6 and TRBJ1-2, is DAGVTQSPTHLIKTRGQQVTLRCSPKSGHDTVSWYQQALGQGPQFIFQYYEEEERQRGNFPDRFSGHQFPNYSSELNVNALLLGDSALYLCASSPDSDYGYTFGSGTRLTVV.

The chain combines TRBV27 with TRBJ1-6; D is possibly TRBD1 (5 bases). CDR1 is MNHEY and CDR2 is SMNVEV in the germline V gene (reference sequence). CDR3 length equals 15 residues. The V and J ends lost 3 bases and 4 bases respectively, with 10 bases between them. CDR3: CASSFSGSYNSPLHF. DNA of the CDR3: TGTGCCAGCAGTTTTTCAGGGTCATATAATTCACCCCTCCACTTT.

This clonotype was counted a single time. V is TRBV7-6 and J is TRBJ2-3; 9 bases agree with TRBD2. Per the germline V gene, CDR1 is SGHVS and CDR2 is FNYEAQ. The length of the CDR3 is 16 residues. Losses at the gene ends were 1 base for V and 4 bases for J; bases not matched to a gene: 6. In nucleotides, the CDR3 is TGTGCCAGCAGCTTAGGCGGCGGGGGGGCTGCAGATACGCAGTATTTT. Translating gives CASSLGGGGAADTQYF.

Only a few counts were recorded for this clonotype. The V gene is TRBV3-1, the J gene TRBJ2-3; 10 bases agree with TRBD1. This CDR3 has 16 residues. The germline V gene encodes CDR1 LGHDT and CDR2 YNNKEL (reference sequence). Unmatched junction bases numbered 7, after V lost 3 bases and J lost 4 bases. CDR3: CASSQKTGGLSDTQYF. CDR3 coding DNA: TGTGCCAGCAGCCAGAAGACAGGGGGCCTATCAGATACGCAGTATTTT.

The chain employs TRBV20-1 and TRBJ2-5; D is ambiguous. Germline CDR1 reads DFQATT; CDR2 reads SNEGSKA (reference sequence). This CDR3 region has 11 residues. V lost 7 bases, J lost 5 bases, and 11 bases lay in between. The CDR3 nucleotides read TGCAGTGTTTCTAGAAAGGAGACCCAGTACTTC. Amino acid sequence: CSVSRKETQYF.

The chain joins TRBV3-1 to TRBJ2-3; D remains ambiguous. There are 15 residues in the CDR3. The germline V gene has CDR1 LGHDT and CDR2 YNNKEL (reference sequence). Trimming pared 1 base from V and 6 bases from J, leaving 14 bases between. CDR3 nucleotides: TGTGCCAGCAGCCAAGCTACCGGGTTATCGGATACGCAGTATTTT. Residues: CASSQATGLSDTQYF.

The rearrangement links TRBV30 to TRBJ2-1; 7 nucleotides line up with TRBD2. V was pared by 2 bases and J by 5 bases, with 12 bases of the junction left unmatched. The CDR3 loop spans 16 amino acids. Per the germline V gene, CDR1 is GTSNPN and CDR2 is SVGIG (reference sequence). CDR3 sequence (DNA): TGTGCCTGGAGTTACCTATGGGGGGGGGAGAACAATGAGCAGTTCTTC. It is translated as CAWSYLWGGENNEQFF.

This clonotype has only a few counts. The chain is built from TRBV12-3 or TRBV12-4 and TRBJ1-1; D remains unclear. Deletions cut 7 bases from V and 5 bases from J, with 14 bases between. The CDR3 loop spans 13 amino acids. CDR3 sequence (DNA): TGTGCCAGCACTCAGGAAATCCGGACTGAAGCTTTCTTT. Translation gives CASTQEIRTEAFF.

The chain carries TRBV14 and TRBJ2-1; the D gene is possibly TRBD1 (5 bases). CDR1 is SGHDN and CDR2 is FVKESK in the germline V gene. The CDR3 sequence is 16 residues long. V gave up 0 bases and J gave up 7 bases, with 16 bases separating them. The CDR3 sequence: CASSQDLAPRANEQFF. The CDR3 bases are TGTGCCAGCAGCCAAGATCTTGCCCCCAGGGCAAATGAGCAGTTCTTC.

A few counts support this clonotype. This chain joins TRBV20-1 and TRBJ2-6; no clear D. V lost 0 bases and J 2 bases, leaving 8 bases between the germline ends. The CDR3 runs 15 residues. The germline V gene has CDR1 DFQATT and CDR2 SNEGSKA (reference sequence). The CDR3 protein is CSARDPRTGANVLTF. CDR3 DNA sequence: TGCAGTGCTAGAGATCCCAGGACTGGGGCCAACGTCCTGACTTTC.

This clonotype was detected ten times or more. CDR3 sequence: CASSKFGEGPYEQYF. The CDR3 DNA is TGTGCCAGCAGTAAATTTGGGGAGGGCCCCTACGAGCAGTACTTC. The J gene is TRBJ2-7, the V gene TRBV25-1; 7 bases fit TRBD2. Germline lookup yields CDR1 MGHDK and CDR2 SYGVNS. The ends lost 5 bases at V and 2 bases at J; junction bases unmatched: 9. This CDR3 spans 15 amino acids.

This clonotype appeared a few times. The chain uses TRBV27 and TRBJ1-5; D is perhaps TRBD1 (5 bases). V shed 1 base and J shed 2 bases, with 9 bases lying between them. This CDR3 is built from 15 residues. Germline loops: CDR1 MNHEY, CDR2 SMNVEV (reference sequence). CDR3 sequence: CASSLLWGGNQPQHF. CDR3 coding DNA: TGTGCCAGCAGTTTATTATGGGGGGGCAATCAGCCCCAGCATTTT.

This clonotype occurred a few times. The chain recombines TRBV20-1 with TRBJ1-2; a possible D gene is TRBD1 (6 bases). The CDR3 is 15 amino acids. Germline CDR1 reads DFQATT; CDR2 reads SNEGSKA (reference sequence). Trimming left V 0 bases short and J 7 bases short, with 18 bases between. The CDR3 DNA reads as TGCAGTGCTAGAGACCCCTTGGGACATTGGGCTGGCTACACCTTC. This codes for CSARDPLGHWAGYTF.

This rearrangement joins TRBV15 to TRBJ2-5; no definite D call. Trimming took 0 bases from V and 3 from J, leaving 11 bases between them. Germline CDR1 LNHNV, CDR2 YYDKDF (reference sequence). There are 15 residues in the CDR3. For the CDR3, the DNA is TGTGCCACCAGCAGAGATCTCGGCGTAGAAGAGACCCAGTACTTC. This encodes CATSRDLGVEETQYF.

This clonotype has a count of ten or more. The V gene is TRBV12-3 or TRBV12-4, the J gene TRBJ1-2, with 9 nucleotides matching TRBD1. This CDR3 is 12 amino acids long. The J segment lost 13 bases and the V segment lost 1 base, leaving 4 bases of the junction unmatched. The chain's CDR3 is CASSLGTGALTF. The CDR3 region has the DNA TGTGCCAGCAGTTTAGGGACAGGGGCGCTCACCTTC.

The chain combines TRBV7-8 with TRBJ2-7, with D possibly matching TRBD2 (6 bases). Germline assignment: CDR1 SGHVS and CDR2 FQNEAQ. The CDR3 has 13 residues. Trimming removed 4 bases at V and 3 bases at J, with 10 bases between. The CDR3 protein is CASSSGLLYEQYF. DNA for the CDR3: TGTGCCAGCAGCTCGGGACTTCTCTACGAGCAGTACTTC.

The chain recombines TRBV5-1 with TRBJ1-1; TRBD1 might be the D (5 bases). The CDR3 contains 14 residues. In germline, CDR1 is SGHRS, CDR2 YFSETQ. The ends were cut back, 3 bases at V and 2 bases at J, with 11 bases in the middle. The CDR3 bases are TGCGCCAGCAGCTCGAAAACAGGAAACACTGAAGCTTTCTTT. Amino acids: CASSSKTGNTEAFF. The variable domain in full, completed from reference TRBV5-1 and TRBJ1-1, reads KAGVTQTPRYLIKTRGQQVTLSCSPISGHRSVSWYQQTPGQGLQFLFEYFSETQRNKGNFPGRFSGRQFSNSRSEMNVSTLELGDSALYLCASSSKTGNTEAFFGQGTRLTVV.

This clonotype appeared a few times. The J gene is TRBJ2-3, the V gene TRBV3-1, with D hard to call. Germline V lookup: CDR1 LGHDT, CDR2 YNNKEL (reference sequence). The CDR3 loop spans 14 amino acids. The V end was cut by 0 bases, the J end by 9 bases, with 13 bases between. CDR3 amino acids: CASSQDIRAGTQYF. Here the CDR3 DNA reads TGTGCCAGCAGCCAAGATATTCGAGCAGGCACGCAGTATTTT.

The CDR3: CSVGRASNEKLFF. The CDR3 bases are TGCAGCGTAGGGCGGGCTAGTAATGAAAAACTGTTTTTT. V usage is TRBV29-1 and J usage is TRBJ1-4; the D is unclear. This CDR3 is built from 13 residues. Germline CDR1 is SQVTM and CDR2 is ANQGSEA. With 6 bases removed from V and 4 bases from J, the gap between germline ends came to 12 bases.

The chain employs TRBV12-3 or TRBV12-4 and TRBJ1-2; D may be TRBD1 (6 bases). V dropped 8 bases and J dropped 2 bases, with 18 bases sitting between them. CDR3 length: 15 residues. CDR3 in amino acids: CASRRPGAGNYGYTF. CDR3 coding DNA: TGTGCCAGCCGACGACCGGGGGCGGGGAACTATGGCTACACCTTC.

The CDR3, as DNA: TGTGCCAGCAGCTCGTCCCGGGACACATCCCGGGCGGAACTGTTTTTT. It is translated as CASSSSRDTSRAELFF. The chain links TRBV7-2 to TRBJ1-4; perhaps TRBD1 as D (6 bases). Germline V gene data show CDR1 as SGHTA and CDR2 as FQGNSA. V lost 4 bases, J lost 12 bases, and 24 bases lay in between. The CDR3 consists of 16 residues.

This clonotype was seen many times. The chain employs TRBV7-2 and TRBJ2-7; 11 bases map to TRBD2. With V trimmed by 5 bases and J by 4 bases, 7 bases remained unmatched. Germline V CDR1 and CDR2: SGHTA, FQGNSA. CDR3 length: 15 amino acids. CDR3 region: CASSILAGGSYEQYF. In nucleotides, the CDR3 is TGTGCCAGCAGCATCCTAGCGGGGGGATCGTACGAGCAGTACTTC. Using reference TRBV7-2 and TRBJ2-7 for the parts outside the CDR3, the full variable domain is GAGVSQSPSNKVTEKGKDVELRCDPISGHTALYWYRQSLGQGLEFLIYFQGNSAPDKSGLPSDRFSAERTGGSVSTLTIQRTQQEDSAVYLCASSILAGGSYEQYFGPGTRLTVT.

This clonotype was picked up a small number of times. This chain uses TRBV9 with TRBJ2-7; 9 bases fit TRBD1. The junction had 8 bases not matched to a gene; V was cut back by 4 bases and J by 0 bases. Germline V gene data show CDR1 as SGDLS and CDR2 as YYNGEE. The CDR3 spans 16 residues. The CDR3: CASSNPGQGSSYEQYF. The CDR3, as DNA: TGTGCCAGCAGCAACCCGGGACAGGGCTCCTCCTACGAGCAGTACTTC. The full variable domain, in which reference TRBV9 and TRBJ2-7 provide the parts outside the CDR3, is DSGVTQTPKHLITATGQRVTLRCSPRSGDLSVYWYQQSLDQGLQFLIQYYNGEERAKGNILERFSAQQFPDLHSELNLSSLELGDSALYFCASSNPGQGSSYEQYFGPGTRLTVT.